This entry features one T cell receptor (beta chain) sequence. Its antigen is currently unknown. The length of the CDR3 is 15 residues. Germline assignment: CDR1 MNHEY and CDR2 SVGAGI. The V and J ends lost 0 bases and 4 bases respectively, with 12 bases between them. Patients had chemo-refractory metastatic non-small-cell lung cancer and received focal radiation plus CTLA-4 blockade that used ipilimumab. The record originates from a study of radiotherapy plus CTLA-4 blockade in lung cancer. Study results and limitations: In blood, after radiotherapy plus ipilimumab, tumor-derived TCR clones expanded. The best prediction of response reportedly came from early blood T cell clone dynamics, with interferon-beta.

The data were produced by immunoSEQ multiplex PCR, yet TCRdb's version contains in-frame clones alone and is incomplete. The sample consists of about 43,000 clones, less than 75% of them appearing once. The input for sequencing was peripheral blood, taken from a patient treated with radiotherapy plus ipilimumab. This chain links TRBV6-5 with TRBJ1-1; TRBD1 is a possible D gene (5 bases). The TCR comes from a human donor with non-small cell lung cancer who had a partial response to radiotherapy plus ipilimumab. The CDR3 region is CASSYSKRGSTEAFF. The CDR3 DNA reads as TGTGCCAGCAGTTACTCGAAAAGGGGAAGCACTGAAGCTTTCTTT.